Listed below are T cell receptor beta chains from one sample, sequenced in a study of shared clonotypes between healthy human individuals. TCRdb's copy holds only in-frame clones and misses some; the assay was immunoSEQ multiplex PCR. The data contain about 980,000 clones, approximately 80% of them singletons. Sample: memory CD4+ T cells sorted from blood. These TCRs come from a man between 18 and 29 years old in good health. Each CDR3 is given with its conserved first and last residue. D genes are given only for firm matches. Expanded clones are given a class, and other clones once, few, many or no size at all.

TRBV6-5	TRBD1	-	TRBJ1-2	TGTGCCAGCACCAAGGGACAGGAGTATGGCTACACCTTC	CASTKGQEYGYTF
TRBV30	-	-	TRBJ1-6	TGTGCCTGGAGTAGGAAGGAGTCACCCCTCCACTTT	CAWSRKESPLHF
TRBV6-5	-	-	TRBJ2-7	TGTGCCAGCAGCCGGGACATCAAAATCGAGCAGTACTTC	CASSRDIKIEQYF
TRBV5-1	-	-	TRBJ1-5	TGCGCCAGCAGCTTGGACCCAGTGAATCAGCCCCAGCATTTT	CASSLDPVNQPQHF
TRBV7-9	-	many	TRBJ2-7	TGTGCCAGCAGCCTCTTGGGGGGCCACTACGAGCAGTACTTC	CASSLLGGHYEQYF
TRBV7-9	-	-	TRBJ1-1	TGTGCCAGCAGCAAACCGGGGACATTCCTCACTGAAGCTTTCTTT	CASSKPGTFLTEAFF
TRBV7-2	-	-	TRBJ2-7	TGTGCCAGCAGCCAGGCGACTTCCGAGCAGTACTTC	CASSQATSEQYF
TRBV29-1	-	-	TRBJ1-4	TGCAGCGTTCGGGGAGCTAATGAAAAACTGTTTTTT	CSVRGANEKLFF
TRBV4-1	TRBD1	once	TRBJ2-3	TGCGCCAGCAGCTCCTCGCCAGGGGGACGCACAGATACGCAGTATTTT	CASSSSPGGRTDTQYF
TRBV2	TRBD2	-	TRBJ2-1	TGTGCCAGCAGTGCCCAGCGGGGGGGCCTTGAGCAGTTCTTC	CASSAQRGGLEQFF
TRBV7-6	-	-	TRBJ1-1	TGTGCCAGCAGCTCTCAGTTGAACACTGAAGCTTTCTTT	CASSSQLNTEAFF
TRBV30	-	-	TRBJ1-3	TGTGCCTGGAGTCCCATCTCTGGAAACACCATATATTTT	CAWSPISGNTIYF
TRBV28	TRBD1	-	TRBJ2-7	TGTGCCAGCAGTAACCGCCAGGGACAGGGCTCCTACGAGCAGTACTTC	CASSNRQGQGSYEQYF
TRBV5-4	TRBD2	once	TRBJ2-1	TGTGCCAGCAGCTGGGGACTAGCGGGAGGGGATGAGCAGTTCTTC	CASSWGLAGGDEQFF
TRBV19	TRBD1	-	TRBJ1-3	TGTGCCAGTAGACGGACAGGGGCTGGAAACACCATATATTTT	CASRRTGAGNTIYF
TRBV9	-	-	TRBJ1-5	TGTGCCAGCAGCGTAGAAGGGGGTGTCAATCAGCCCCAGCATTTT	CASSVEGGVNQPQHF
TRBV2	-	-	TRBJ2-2	TGTGCCAGCAAAGTACTAGCGAACACCGGGGAGCTGTTTTTT	CASKVLANTGELFF
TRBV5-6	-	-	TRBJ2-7	TGTGCCAGCACCTGGGGACTGGAGGGCGACGAGCAGTACTTC	CASTWGLEGDEQYF
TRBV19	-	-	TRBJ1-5	TGTGCCAGTACAAGACAAAGCGGGGTGGGCCAGCCCCAGCATTTT	CASTRQSGVGQPQHF
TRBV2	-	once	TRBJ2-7	TGTGCCAGCAGTGTGGACGGAGTTTCCTACGAGCAGTACTTC	CASSVDGVSYEQYF
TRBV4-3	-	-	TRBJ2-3	TGCGCCAGCAGCCGACACTCGGGACTCAAAACAGATACGCAGTATTTT	CASSRHSGLKTDTQYF
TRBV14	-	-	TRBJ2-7	TGTGCCAGCAGCCCCCGTCTAGGGGTCTACGAGCAGTACTTC	CASSPRLGVYEQYF
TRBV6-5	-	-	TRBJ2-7	TGTGCCATGGGGGGCAGCTACGAGCAGTACTTC	CAMGGSYEQYF
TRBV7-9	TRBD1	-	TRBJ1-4	TGTGCCAGCAGCTTAAGGGGACAGGGGGACGAAAAACTGTTTTTT	CASSLRGQGDEKLFF
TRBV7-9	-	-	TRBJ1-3	TGTGCCAGCAGCTTATGGTCGGGAAACACCATATATTTT	CASSLWSGNTIYF
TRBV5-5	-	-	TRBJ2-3	TGTGCCAGCAGCTTAAATATCCGGGGGGCCGCAGATACGCAGTATTTT	CASSLNIRGAADTQYF
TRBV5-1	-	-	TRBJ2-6	TGCGCCAGCAGCTTGGGCAGCTCCTCGGGGGCCAACGTCCTGACTTTC	CASSLGSSSGANVLTF
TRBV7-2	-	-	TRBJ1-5	TGTGCCAGCAGCGTAGCCAGGGGCGGCAATCAGCCCCAGCATTTT	CASSVARGGNQPQHF
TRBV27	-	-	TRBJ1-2	TGTGCCAGCAGTTTAAAGGGGATCCCCCCATACTATGGCTACACCTTC	CASSLKGIPPYYGYTF